A selection of T cell receptor beta chains follows, all from one sample in a study of stem cell transplantation in POMP-related autoinflammatory disease. This table comes from immunoSEQ multiplex PCR, and its TCRdb copy is limited to in-frame clones, with some not included. The table has 25,000 to 30,000 clones, around 83% seen once. The sequencing here drew on CD4+ T cells from PBMCs, taken before stem cell transplantation. These receptors were obtained from a human donor with POMP-related autoinflammation and immune dysregulation (PRAID). CDR3s include the opening cysteine and the closing phenylalanine or tryptophan. A D gene is named only where the DNA matches it firmly. Clone size is given for some rows only: seen once, a few or many times, or a class if the clone is expanded.

TGTGCCAGCAGAGCCCCCCTATTAAGCACAGATACGCAGTATTTT	CASRAPLLSTDTQYF	.	.	TRBV6-6	TRBJ2-3
TGCGCCAGCAGTGAATCGGGGGGACCCTTTAGCAATCAGCCCCAGCATTTT	CASSESGGPFSNQPQHF	.	.	TRBV10-2	TRBJ1-5
TGTGCCAGCAGCTTGGGACAGGGGGCCTCGAACACTGAAGCTTTCTTT	CASSLGQGASNTEAFF	TRBD1	.	TRBV5-4	TRBJ1-1
TGTGCCAGCAGTTTATTCGGCCTCCAGGGACCCTTTGGCTACACCTTC	CASSLFGLQGPFGYTF	.	.	TRBV27	TRBJ1-2
TGTGCCAGCCCGAGTCCGGGGAATGAAAAACTGTTTTTT	CASPSPGNEKLFF	.	.	TRBV19	TRBJ1-4
TGCGCCAGCTATGACAGTATTAACTATGGCTACACCTTC	CASYDSINYGYTF	.	.	TRBV5-1	TRBJ1-2
TGTGCCTCCGCCCTGACTAGCGGGGGGGCGAGGGAGACCCAGTACTTC	CASALTSGGARETQYF	TRBD2	.	TRBV30	TRBJ2-5
TGTGCCTGGAGTGTTGTGCGGACAGGGGGCGAGCAGTACTTC	CAWSVVRTGGEQYF	TRBD1	.	TRBV30	TRBJ2-7
TGTGCCAGCAGCTTATACACGGGAGACCTTAACAATGAGCAGTTCTTC	CASSLYTGDLNNEQFF	.	.	TRBV7-2	TRBJ2-1
TGCGCCAGCAGCTTGGTAGGGGAAAGCACTGAAGCTTTCTTT	CASSLVGESTEAFF	.	.	TRBV5-1	TRBJ1-1
TGCGCCAGCAGCCAAGCGCGGGGCGGGAGTGGCATCTCCTACGAGCAGTACTTC	CASSQARGGSGISYEQYF	TRBD2	.	TRBV4-1	TRBJ2-7
TGCGCCAGCAGCCAGCAACTGGGTGAAAAACTGTTTTTT	CASSQQLGEKLFF	.	.	TRBV10-1	TRBJ1-4
TGTGCCAGCAGTTTACCCTCTCCCCTAGCGGGAGGGCCCCACGAGCAGTACTTC	CASSLPSPLAGGPHEQYF	TRBD2	.	TRBV28	TRBJ2-7
TGTGCCAGCAGCCCCTCCGGTTGGCGAGACTCCTACAATGAGCAGTTCTTC	CASSPSGWRDSYNEQFF	.	.	TRBV7-3	TRBJ2-1
TGTGCCAGCAGTTCCCCCGGGGCAGGGGTTGACTATGGCTACACCTTC	CASSSPGAGVDYGYTF	.	.	TRBV28	TRBJ1-2
TGTGCCAGCAGCTTGGTAGCCGGCGATACGCAGTATTTT	CASSLVAGDTQYF	.	.	TRBV7-9	TRBJ2-3
TGTGCCAGCTCACCACAGGGGGCGGAGGAGACCCAGTACTTC	CASSPQGAEETQYF	TRBD1	.	TRBV18	TRBJ2-5
TGTGCCAGCAGCCACCAGACAGGAAACTATGGCTACACCTTC	CASSHQTGNYGYTF	.	few	TRBV28	TRBJ1-2
TGTGCCAGCACTAGCGGGGCCTGGAATGAGCAGTTCTTC	CASTSGAWNEQFF	TRBD2	.	TRBV6-1	TRBJ2-1
TGTGCCATCGGACCGTTGACAGGGGAGGGTCAGCCCCAGCATTTT	CAIGPLTGEGQPQHF	TRBD1	.	TRBV10-3	TRBJ1-5
TGTGCCATCAGATACGGACTAGACTACAATGAGCAGTTCTTC	CAIRYGLDYNEQFF	TRBD2	.	TRBV10-3	TRBJ2-1
TGTGCCAGTAGTAATTGGTCCGGACGATATGGCTACACCTTC	CASSNWSGRYGYTF	.	.	TRBV19	TRBJ1-2
TGTGCCAGCAGCATCACAGGGGCTATGAACACTGAAGCTTTCTTT	CASSITGAMNTEAFF	.	.	TRBV21-1	TRBJ1-1
TGTGCCAGCACCCGTGAGGGCGGCAATGAGCAGTTCTTC	CASTREGGNEQFF	.	.	TRBV6-1	TRBJ2-1
TGTGCCAGCAGCGCCGCCCAGAGGGGTGAAGCTTTCTTT	CASSAAQRGEAFF	.	.	TRBV7-3	TRBJ1-1
TGTGCCAGCAGCTTGACGGAGAACACTGAAGCTTTCTTT	CASSLTENTEAFF	.	.	TRBV11-1	TRBJ1-1
TGCGCCAGCAGCCAAGGCGCGGGACGGCTCTACGAGCAGTACTTC	CASSQGAGRLYEQYF	.	.	TRBV4-1	TRBJ2-7
TGCAGCACGCAGGACAGGGAATATGGCTACACCTTC	CSTQDREYGYTF	TRBD1	.	TRBV29-1	TRBJ1-2
TGTGCCAGCTCACCGGCCGGGGAGCTGTTTTTT	CASSPAGELFF	.	.	TRBV18	TRBJ2-2
TGTGCCAGCACTAACTACCCCAAGGCCGGGTACAACTCTGGGGCCAACGTCCTGACTTTC	CASTNYPKAGYNSGANVLTF	.	.	TRBV27	TRBJ2-6
TGTGCCAGCAGCTTGGTAACTAGTCAGAGTGAAAAACTGTTTTTT	CASSLVTSQSEKLFF	.	.	TRBV7-2	TRBJ1-4
TGTGCCAGCTCACCACAAAGGGGTCAGGTTAGCCAAGAGACCCAGTACTTC	CASSPQRGQVSQETQYF	.	.	TRBV18	TRBJ2-5